This T cell receptor (beta chain) emerged from a study of T cell responses to AZD1222 COVID-19 vaccine (dated by TCRdb to about 2021). Study-wide context: TCR sequencing was performed for more than 230 trial participants, of whom some 200 were given two doses of AZD1222 and around 26 were given two doses of MenACWY control vaccine. Trial participants were enrolled into age subgroups of 18-55, 56-69 and 70-plus years, which contained 148, 28 and 57 TCR-sequenced participants, respectively.

The time point label of this sample denotes: about 28 days (+/-7) after the second vaccine dose. AZD1222 recipients whose second dose came at about 4 weeks and those whose second dose came at about 12 weeks were combined into one group, since spike-specific TCR depth and breadth did not differ between the two schedules. Samples from vaccinated people were obtained from the UK trials COV001 and COV002, which included a single-blind randomized controlled phase 2/3 trial of AZD1222 (ChAdOx1 nCoV-19) in healthy adults. Trial participant PBMC samples were collected at day 0 and day 28 after the second dose for TCRbeta chain sequencing. Points the paper makes about the study in general: Because no day 14 peak-response samples were available, the repertoires could be characterized only after the peak T cell response. Conclusions about previously exposed vaccinees are limited, since just six AZD1222 recipients were seropositive for SARS-CoV-2 at baseline. Most participants were white British and females outnumbered males, and the authors suggested that clonal diversity may have been underestimated. In the small 56-69-year group, the increase in depth fell short of significance, most likely because of low power. The whole spike protein was spanned by vaccine-associated CD4 TCRs, and dominant responses were seen in regions 160-218 and 743-854. After two AZD1222 doses, spike-specific TCR breadth and depth were significantly higher than at day 0 and than in MenACWY recipients. Reportedly, almost half of the unique spike-specific TCRs recognized epitopes lying outside the regions that are mutated in the B.1.351 and B.1.1.7 variants.

The CDR3 regions of human TCRbeta chains were analyzed by immunosequencing. As for how the authors treated the data: TCRs in the repertoires were compared against a reference library of SARS-CoV-2-specific TCRs that had been generated with the MIRA antigen-specificity platform. Breadth was defined as the fraction of unique TCRs that were SARS-CoV-2-associated, and depth was defined as the fraction of total T cells that were SARS-CoV-2-associated. Using the MIRA data, each spike-specific TCR was assigned both to the spike region to which the TCR was reactive and to a CD4 or CD8 class. Log10-transformed breadth and depth values were compared by one-way ANOVA with Sidak's multiple comparisons tests. Entries here come from immuneACCESS through TCRdb and include only in-frame sequences with V and J called. Some clones fail to appear in such tables; in the studies checked, an unresolved V gene covers under half of the shortfall, and the cause of the remainder is unknown. Clonal size and the V and J genes are those of that table, whereas D and trimming came from the DNA. The sample yields about 120,000 clones; 85% to 90% were counted once. The ten largest clonotypes hold 3.5% of the sample.

As to this clone: Its antigen remains unidentified. No base qualities exist here, and no much larger clone lies one base off it.

The source was peripheral blood, collected 28 days after the second AZD1222 dose. The clonotype originates from an adult who received the AZD1222 COVID-19 vaccine.

The DNA sequence is TGTGCCAGCAGCTTTTGGGGTAGGGTCACCTTC. This translates into CASSFWGRVTF. The chain employs TRBV5-6 and TRBJ1-2; the D gene is unclear. According to the germline V gene, CDR1 reads SGHDT and CDR2 reads YYEEEE. V is clipped by 2 bases and J by 13 bases, and the sequence between their germline boundaries is 12 bases long. Reading from cysteine to phenylalanine, the CDR3 counts 11 amino acids. Just the 33-base CDR3 DNA is kept, in frame starting at base 1.